Described below is a single T cell receptor (beta chain) sequence and its context. The antigen is undetermined. The CDR3 is made up of 19 amino acids. Germline-derived CDR1 and CDR2 are SGHAT and FQNNGV. The ends were cut back, 2 bases at V and 6 bases at J, with 25 bases in the middle. The record originates from a study of T-cell reconstitution after alpha-beta-depleted transplantation in children. Preparation of the TCRbeta library was carried out with unique molecular identifiers. MiXCR, applied by TCRdb to the PCR reads, yields one record per CDR3 protein. Here the sample spans 250,000 to 400,000 distinct CDR3 sequences, approximately 23% being singletons. Study results and limitations: Several hundred expanded graft clones reportedly were the source of alpha-beta T cells about two months after transplant. By one year post-transplant, T-cell counts and diversity largely arose from T cells that were newly produced.

The clonotype originates from a male patient aged 10 to 17 who had a stem cell transplant for acute lymphoblastic leukemia, so the T cells may come from the graft donor. The chain recombines TRBV11-2 with TRBJ2-2; D remains unclear. The sequences come from PBMCs, mostly from graft donor cells, collected 180 days after TCRalphabeta/CD19-depleted stem cell transplant. The CDR3 DNA reads as TGTGCCAGCAGCTTAAGGAGTAGTTTCGGGTTAGCCTTGGCCGGGGAGCTGTTTTTT. Protein sequence: CASSLRSSFGLALAGELFF.